This passage covers 17 T cell receptor beta chains from one sample sequenced in a study of blood T cell repertoires in COVID-19. Sequenced by immunoSEQ multiplex PCR; TCRdb stores in-frame clones only, minus some. The sample has approximately 70,000 clones, around 86% seen once. The sample consisted of peripheral blood. Receptors originate from a woman aged 60-70 years with acute or convalescent COVID-19.

The count of this clone is one. The chain recombines TRBV5-6 with TRBJ2-7; TRBD1 is a possible D gene (5 bases). There are 15 residues in the CDR3. From germline, CDR1 is SGHDT and CDR2 YYEEEE. The V end was cut by 5 bases, the J end by 2 bases, with 17 bases between. This CDR3 reads CASRATAPPAYEQYF. The DNA of the CDR3 is TGTGCCAGCAGGGCGACAGCTCCTCCAGCCTACGAGCAGTACTTC. Drawing the rest from reference TRBV5-6 and TRBJ2-7, the complete variable domain is DAGVTQSPTHLIKTRGQQVTLRCSPKSGHDTVSWYQQALGQGPQFIFQYYEEEERQRGNFPDRFSGHQFPNYSSELNVNALLLGDSALYLCASRATAPPAYEQYFGPGTRLTVT.

The chain recombines TRBV2 with TRBJ2-1, with 9 bases identical to TRBD1. CDR1 and CDR2 from the germline V gene are SNHLY and FYNNEI. V gave up 5 bases and J gave up 6 bases; unmatched junction bases: 8. This CDR3 is 15 amino acids long. The CDR3 is CASSSGTGMFNEQFF. For the CDR3, the DNA is TGTGCCAGCAGTTCCGGGACAGGGATGTTCAATGAGCAGTTCTTC. Drawing the rest from reference TRBV2 and TRBJ2-1, the complete variable domain is EPEVTQTPSHQVTQMGQEVILRCVPISNHLYFYWYRQILGQKVEFLVSFYNNEISEKSEIFDDQFSVERPDGSNFTLKIRSTKLEDSAMYFCASSSGTGMFNEQFFGPGTRLTVL.

This clone came up once. The DNA for the CDR3 is TGTGCCTGGAGTGCCGCGCTGGGGTGGGAGGAAAAACTGTTTTTT. Its translation is CAWSAALGWEEKLFF. The V gene is TRBV30, the J gene TRBJ1-4; no firm D call. Trimming removed 1 base from V and 8 bases from J, with 17 bases in between. The CDR3 is 15 residues long. The germline gives CDR1 GTSNPN, CDR2 SVGIG (reference sequence).

The chain's CDR3 is CATGPGLAGTETQYF. CDR3 in DNA: TGTGCCACGGGACCGGGACTAGCGGGGACGGAGACCCAGTACTTC. The chain employs TRBV15 and TRBJ2-5; 13 nucleotides line up with TRBD2. Germline assignment: CDR1 LNHNV and CDR2 YYDKDF (reference sequence). The CDR3 sequence is 15 residues long. V lost 9 bases to trimming and J lost 5 bases; unmatched junction nucleotides: 9. Looking up the rest from reference TRBV15 and TRBJ2-5 gives the full variable domain: DAMVIQNPRYQVTQFGKPVTLSCSQTLNHNVMYWYQQKSSQAPKLLFHYYDKDFNNEADTPDNFQSRRPNTSFCFLDIRSPGLGDTAMYLCATGPGLAGTETQYFGPGTRLLVL.

This clone was detected a few times. The rearrangement uses TRBV3-1 (or the pseudogene TRBV3-2) and TRBJ2-1; D is perhaps TRBD1 (6 bases). In germline, CDR1 is LGHDT, CDR2 YNNKEL (reference sequence). The CDR3 has 14 residues. V lost 1 base to trimming and J lost 4 bases, with 8 bases between them. The chain's CDR3 is CASSQVGQYNEQFF. CDR3 nucleotide sequence: TGTGCCAGCAGCCAAGTTGGACAGTACAATGAGCAGTTCTTC.

V and J are TRBV6-5 and TRBJ1-3, with D possibly TRBD1 on 6 matching bases. The CDR3 length is 14 residues. Trimming took 2 bases from V and 9 from J, leaving 14 bases between them. The germline CDR1 and CDR2 sequences are MNHEY and SVGAGI. In DNA form, the CDR3 reads TGTGCCAGCAGTTACCTCAGGGGAGTAAGCACCATATATTTT. The encoded protein is CASSYLRGVSTIYF.

This rearrangement joins TRBV6-1 to TRBJ1-5; D call uncertain. CDR3 length equals 12 residues. CDR1 and CDR2 (germline): MNHNS, SASEGT. Trimming pared 2 bases from V and 6 bases from J, leaving 5 bases between. In nucleotides, the CDR3 is TGTGCCAGCAGTGAATTAGCTCAGCCCCAGCATTTT. This translates into CASSELAQPQHF.

CDR3 loop: CAISEHGTGANEQFF. In DNA form, the CDR3 reads TGTGCCATCAGTGAACACGGGACAGGGGCCAATGAGCAGTTCTTC. V usage is TRBV10-3 and J usage is TRBJ2-1, with TRBD1 identical over 10 bases. Germline V lookup: CDR1 ENHRY, CDR2 SYGVKD. After removal of 3 bases from V and 6 bases from J, the junction contained 5 bases not matched to a gene. This CDR3 is built from 15 residues.

The chain couples TRBV3-1 (or the pseudogene TRBV3-2) to TRBJ2-2; D gene unclear. The CDR3 is 16 residues long. Germline CDR1 and CDR2: LGHDT and YNNKEL (reference sequence). The V and J ends lost 1 base and 0 bases respectively, with 9 bases between them. Here the CDR3 reads CASSQVSGTNTGELFF. The CDR3, as DNA: TGTGCCAGCAGCCAAGTCTCCGGTACGAACACCGGGGAGCTGTTTTTT.

The chain joins TRBV15 to TRBJ1-2; D might be TRBD1 (5 bases). CDR1 and CDR2 from the germline V gene are LNHNV and YYDKDF (reference sequence). The V and J ends lost 2 bases and 5 bases respectively, with 12 bases between them. The length of the CDR3 is 14 residues. Here the CDR3 DNA reads TGTGCCACCAGCAGAACTCCAGGGACTTATGGCTACACCTTC. Translated: CATSRTPGTYGYTF. Looking up the rest from reference TRBV15 and TRBJ1-2 gives the full variable domain: DAMVIQNPRYQVTQFGKPVTLSCSQTLNHNVMYWYQQKSSQAPKLLFHYYDKDFNNEADTPDNFQSRRPNTSFCFLDIRSPGLGDTAMYLCATSRTPGTYGYTFGSGTRLTVV.

V usage is TRBV19 and J usage is TRBJ2-3; D unresolved. Trimming shortened V by 1 base and J by 2 bases, and 4 bases separated the two germline ends. The CDR3 totals 13 residues. CDR1 and CDR2 (germline): LNHDA, SQIVND (reference sequence). The CDR3 DNA is TGTGCCAGTAGTATAGGACTCACAGATACGCAGTATTTT. This sequence encodes CASSIGLTDTQYF.

On this clone: The junction and the germline gene differ at one end; a read error may be behind it. The chain joins TRBV5-5 to TRBJ2-3; 9 positions agree with TRBD2. The germline V gene has CDR1 SGHKS and CDR2 YYEKEE (reference sequence). The CDR3 covers 15 residues. CDR3 in amino acids: CASSLSIPAGTSLHF. The CDR3 DNA reads as TGTGCCAGCAGCTTGTCGATCCCGGCCGGGACTAGCCTCCATTTT.

The chain links TRBV28 to TRBJ1-2; 7 nucleotides line up with TRBD1. The CDR3 loop spans 14 amino acids. J lost 4 bases, V lost 6 bases, and 8 bases had no gene match. Germline-derived CDR1 and CDR2 are MDHEN and SYDVKM. CDR3 in amino acids: CASRFDRDAYGYTF. In DNA form, the CDR3 reads TGTGCCAGCAGGTTTGACAGGGATGCCTATGGCTACACCTTC.

Here the CDR3 reads CASRRPGQSYGYTF. In nucleotides, the CDR3 is TGTGCCAGCAGAAGACCGGGACAGAGCTATGGCTACACCTTC. The chain employs TRBV2 and TRBJ1-2; 7 positions agree with TRBD1. CDR1 is SNHLY, CDR2 FYNNEI, per germline. The CDR3 spans 14 residues. Trimming took 6 bases from V and 4 from J; bases not matched to a gene: 8.

This CDR3 reads CASSPLAGPNTGELFF. CDR3 sequence (DNA): TGTGCCAGCTCACCTCTAGCGGGGCCGAACACCGGGGAGCTGTTTTTT. J is TRBJ2-2 and V is TRBV18; 9 bases align to TRBD2. Germline V gene lookup returns CDR1 KGHSH and CDR2 LQKENI. With 3 bases clipped from V and 0 bases from J, the junction kept 2 bases outside the gene matches. The CDR3 has 16 residues.

This rearrangement joins TRBV5-6 to TRBJ2-5; 9 positions match TRBD2. V was clipped by 6 bases and J by 4 bases; unmatched bases: 4. Germline values: CDR1 SGHDT, CDR2 YYEEEE. This CDR3 has 13 residues. CDR3 DNA: TGTGCCAGCAACGTAGCGGGGGCAGAGACCCAGTACTTC. It encodes CASNVAGAETQYF.

The chain recombines TRBV27 with TRBJ1-5, with a weak D call TRBD1 (6 bases). Trimming pared 6 bases from V and 0 bases from J, leaving 9 bases between. This CDR3 is 14 amino acids long. Germline-derived CDR1 and CDR2 are MNHEY and SMNVEV (reference sequence). The CDR3 is CASSHRDSNQPQHF. In DNA, the CDR3 is TGTGCCAGCAGCCACAGGGATAGCAATCAGCCCCAGCATTTT.